The source of this T cell receptor beta chain is a study of T cells in Graves' hyperthyroidism and ophthalmopathy. Template material for amplifying TCR beta CDR3 regions consisted of RNA transcripts. Primed by the HTBI set, a first-round RT-PCR was run on the TCR CDR3. TCRdb re-analysed the multiplex PCR reads in MiXCR, keeping a single row per CDR3 protein. This table has 460,000 or so distinct CDR3 sequences, roughly 14% appearing once. The table lists this clonotype with a few counts. Sequenced sample: blood. The receptor's source is a woman younger than 35 with Graves' hyperthyroidism.

The CDR3 coding sequence is TGTGCCTGCTTGGGACCGACACTAGGAGAGACCCAGTACTTC. This codes for CACLGPTLGETQYF. This chain uses TRBV30 with TRBJ2-5, with D possibly called TRBD1 or TRBD2 (5 bases each). The CDR3 loop spans 14 amino acids. Deletions cut 6 bases from V and 4 bases from J, with 18 bases between. Germline V gene sequence: CDR1 GTSNPN, CDR2 SVGIG (reference sequence).